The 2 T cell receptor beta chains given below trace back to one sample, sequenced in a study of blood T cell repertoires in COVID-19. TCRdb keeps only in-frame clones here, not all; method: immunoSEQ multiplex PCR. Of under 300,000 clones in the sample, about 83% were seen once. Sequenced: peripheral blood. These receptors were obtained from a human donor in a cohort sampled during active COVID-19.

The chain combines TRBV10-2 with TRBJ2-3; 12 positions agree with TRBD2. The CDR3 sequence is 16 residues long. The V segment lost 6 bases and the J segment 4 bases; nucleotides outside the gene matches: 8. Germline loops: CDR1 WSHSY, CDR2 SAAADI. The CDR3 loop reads CASSPASGGAPDTQYF. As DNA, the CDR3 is TGCGCCAGCAGCCCCGCTAGCGGGGGGGCCCCAGATACGCAGTATTTT.

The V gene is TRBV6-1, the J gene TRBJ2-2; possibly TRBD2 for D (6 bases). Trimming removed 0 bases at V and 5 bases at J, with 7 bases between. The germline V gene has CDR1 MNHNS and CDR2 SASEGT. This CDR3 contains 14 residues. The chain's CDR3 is CASSEAGGTGELFF. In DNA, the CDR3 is TGTGCCAGCAGTGAAGCGGGGGGAACCGGGGAGCTGTTTTTT.